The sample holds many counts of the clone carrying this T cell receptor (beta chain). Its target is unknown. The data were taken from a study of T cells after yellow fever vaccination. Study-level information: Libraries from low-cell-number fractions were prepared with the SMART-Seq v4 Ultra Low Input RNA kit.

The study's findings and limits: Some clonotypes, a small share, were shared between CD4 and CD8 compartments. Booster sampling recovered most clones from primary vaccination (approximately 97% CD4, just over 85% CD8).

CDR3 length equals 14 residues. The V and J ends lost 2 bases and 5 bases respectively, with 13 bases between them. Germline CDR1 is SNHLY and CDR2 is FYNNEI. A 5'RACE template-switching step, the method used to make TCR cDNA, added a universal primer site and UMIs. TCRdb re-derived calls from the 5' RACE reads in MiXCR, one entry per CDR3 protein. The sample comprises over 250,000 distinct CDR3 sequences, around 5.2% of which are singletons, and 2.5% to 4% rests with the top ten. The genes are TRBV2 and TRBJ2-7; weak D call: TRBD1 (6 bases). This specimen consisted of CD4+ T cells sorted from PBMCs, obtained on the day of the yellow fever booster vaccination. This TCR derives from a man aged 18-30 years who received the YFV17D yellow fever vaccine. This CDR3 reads CASSEFGTRNEQYF. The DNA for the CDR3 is TGTGCCAGCAGTGAATTCGGGACAAGAAACGAGCAGTACTTC. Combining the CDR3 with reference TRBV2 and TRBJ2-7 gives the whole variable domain EPEVTQTPSHQVTQMGQEVILRCVPISNHLYFYWYRQILGQKVEFLVSFYNNEISEKSEIFDDQFSVERPDGSNFTLKIRSTKLEDSAMYFCASSEFGTRNEQYFGPGTRLTVT.